These 18 T cell receptor beta chains were sequenced from one sample in a study of CD8+ T cells in alopecia areata. After isolation, RNA underwent reverse transcription to generate cDNA as the sequencing template. Clones were sequenced by immunoSEQ multiplex PCR, and TCRdb holds only the in-frame ones, with some missing. The table shows 200,000 to 250,000 clones, with around three fifths occurring only once. Sequencing used CD4+ T cells sorted from blood, obtained at week 0. The receptors were sampled from a human donor with alopecia areata.

This clone was seen only a few times. The J gene is TRBJ2-7, the V gene TRBV28; 12 bases agree with TRBD2. From germline, CDR1 is MDHEN and CDR2 SYDVKM. The CDR3 sequence is 15 residues long. Losses at the gene ends were 4 bases for V and 4 bases for J; bases not matched to a gene: 5. DNA for the CDR3: TGTGCCAGCAGTTCCCTAGCGGGAGGGCAGTACGAGCAGTACTTC. Translating gives CASSSLAGGQYEQYF.

The V call is TRBV11-2, the J call TRBJ2-6; no firm D call. Germline V CDR1 and CDR2: SGHAT, FQNNGV. The CDR3 contains 14 residues. V lost 4 bases and J lost 4, with 8 bases in between. The CDR3 loop is CASSSTPGANVLTF. The CDR3 DNA follows: TGTGCCAGCAGCTCAACACCCGGGGCCAACGTCCTGACTTTC. Variable domain in full (rest from reference TRBV11-2 and TRBJ2-6): EAGVAQSPRYKIIEKRQSVAFWCNPISGHATLYWYQQILGQGPKLLIQFQNNGVVDDSQLPKDRFSAERLKGVDSTLKIQPAKLEDSAVYLCASSSTPGANVLTFGAGSRLTVL.

Only one count was recorded for this clone. Possible read error: a much larger clone is one base away. Additional DNA sequences in this sample encode the identical CDR3. The gene calls are TRBV18 and TRBJ1-1; no clear D gene. This CDR3 has 13 amino acids. Germline V lookup: CDR1 KGHSH, CDR2 LQKENI. Written as DNA, the CDR3 is TGTGCCAGCTCACCTGGGAGTGCCACTGAAGCTTTCTTC. Translated: CASSPGSATEAFF.

This chain connects TRBV29-1 to TRBJ1-1; TRBD1 might be the D (5 bases). The germline V gene encodes CDR1 SQVTM and CDR2 ANQGSEA. The CDR3 runs 18 residues. Trimming left V 6 bases short and J 0 bases short, with 26 bases between. CDR3 sequence reads: CSVRGRPPSLGLNTEAFF. CDR3 nucleotide sequence: TGCAGCGTCCGGGGACGCCCGCCCAGCTTGGGCTTGAACACTGAAGCTTTCTTT.

The chain joins TRBV30 to TRBJ2-7; TRBD1 agrees at 7 bases. CDR1 is GTSNPN, CDR2 SVGIG, per germline (reference sequence). The V segment lost 5 bases and the J segment 9 bases; nucleotides outside the gene matches: 19. This CDR3 contains 15 residues. CDR3 in DNA: TGTGCCTGGGGGCGAAGGACAGGCGGTCTGGCGGGGCAGTACTTC. Its translation is CAWGRRTGGLAGQYF.

This clone was recorded once. V usage is TRBV30 and J usage is TRBJ1-5; D gene ambiguous. V lost 4 bases to trimming and J lost 2 bases, with 9 bases between them. The CDR3 totals 13 residues. The germline CDR1 and CDR2 sequences are GTSNPN and SVGIG (reference sequence). CDR3 in amino acids: CAWNGVGNQPQHF. DNA of the CDR3: TGTGCCTGGAATGGGGTTGGCAATCAGCCCCAGCATTTT.

The chain couples TRBV29-1 to TRBJ2-7; 11 bases match TRBD2. The V gene's germline CDR1 is SQVTM and CDR2 ANQGSEA. This CDR3 spans 14 amino acids. The ends lost 2 bases at V and 7 bases at J; junction bases unmatched: 7. The DNA for the CDR3 is TGCAGCGTTGAACGCCTAGCGGGAGGAGGGGAGCAGTACTTC. Translating gives CSVERLAGGGEQYF.

The chain uses TRBV2 and TRBJ1-5; a weak D match, TRBD1 (5 bases). V was clipped by 8 bases and J by 6 bases, with 20 bases between them. The CDR3 is 15 amino acids. Germline V gives CDR1 SNHLY, CDR2 FYNNEI. Here the CDR3 DNA reads TGTGCCAGCTCAAGGAAGGGGCAGGGAGGTCAGCCCCAGCATTTT. Translating it yields CASSRKGQGGQPQHF.

The chain has TRBV7-9 and TRBJ1-2, with D perhaps TRBD1 (6 bases). This CDR3 has 16 amino acids. The V end was cut by 4 bases, the J end by 4 bases, with 19 bases between. Germline V gives CDR1 SEHNR, CDR2 FQNEAQ (reference sequence). The CDR3 DNA follows: TGTGCCAGCAGCTCGGCAGGGGATTCATTCCTCTATGGCTACACCTTC. Translating gives CASSSAGDSFLYGYTF.

This clone was seen more than once but under ten times. The rearrangement joins TRBV6-1 to TRBJ1-1; D unclear. The CDR3 runs 15 residues. The V end was cut by 2 bases, the J end by 1 base, with 11 bases between. The germline CDR1 and CDR2 sequences are MNHNS and SASEGT. CDR3 in DNA: TGTGCCAGCAGTGAAAAGGCTCAGCAGAACACTGAAGCTTTCTTT. Translating it yields CASSEKAQQNTEAFF.

Worth noting for this clone: The junction departs from germline at one end; a sequencing error may be responsible. V and J are TRBV7-9 and TRBJ1-2, with 7 bases that match TRBD1. Germline V gene sequence: CDR1 SEHNR, CDR2 FQNEAQ (reference sequence). CDR3 length equals 13 residues. The CDR3 bases are TGTGCCGGCAGCTCGGACAGGAAAGGGGGCTACACCTTC. Its protein product is CAGSSDRKGGYTF.

The V and J genes are TRBV14 and TRBJ2-2; 11 positions match TRBD2. V gave up 3 bases and J gave up 4 bases; unmatched junction bases: 7. The germline gives CDR1 SGHDN, CDR2 FVKESK. This CDR3 has 17 amino acids. CDR3 amino acids: CASSHTPGLAVTGELFF. DNA of the CDR3: TGTGCCAGCAGCCACACCCCGGGACTAGCGGTCACCGGGGAGCTGTTTTTT. Filled out from reference TRBV14 and TRBJ2-2, the complete variable domain reads EAGVTQFPSHSVIEKGQTVTLRCDPISGHDNLYWYRRVMGKEIKFLLHFVKESKQDESGMPNNRFLAERTGGTYSTLKVQPAELEDSGVYFCASSHTPGLAVTGELFFGEGSRLTVL.

The CDR3 protein is CASSLDRRGYGYTF. DNA of the CDR3: TGTGCCAGCAGCTTGGACAGGAGAGGTTATGGCTACACCTTC. The chain carries TRBV7-2 and TRBJ1-2; 7 positions match TRBD1. Germline V CDR1 and CDR2: SGHTA, FQGNSA. The CDR3 is made up of 14 amino acids. Trimming at V came to 3 bases and at J to 5 bases, leaving 6 bases not matched to a gene.

DNA of the CDR3: TGTGCCAGCTCACTCACCCAACAGGGCCTGACCTACGAGCAGTACTTC. Its translation: CASSLTQQGLTYEQYF. This chain connects TRBV18 to TRBJ2-7; possible D gene TRBD1, 6 bases. Germline assignment: CDR1 KGHSH and CDR2 LQKENI. Trimming took off 4 bases at V and 2 bases at J, with 18 bases between the two ends. The CDR3 length is 16 residues.

The gene calls are TRBV5-4 and TRBJ2-1; D is unclear. The CDR3 has 13 amino acids. CDR1 and CDR2 (germline): SGHNT, YYREEE (reference sequence). Trimming cost V 4 bases and J 6 bases, with 11 bases left between them. CDR3 in amino acids: CASSQVDGNEQFF. The CDR3 DNA follows: TGTGCCAGCAGCCAAGTCGACGGCAATGAGCAGTTCTTC. Variable domain in full (rest from reference TRBV5-4 and TRBJ2-1): ETGVTQSPTHLIKTRGQQVTLRCSSQSGHNTVSWYQQALGQGPQFIFQYYREEENGRGNFPPRFSGLQFPNYSSELNVNALELDDSALYLCASSQVDGNEQFFGPGTRLTVL.

The chain is built from TRBV7-9 and TRBJ2-3, with 8 bases that match TRBD1. Germline V gives CDR1 SEHNR, CDR2 FQNEAQ (reference sequence). This CDR3 has 16 amino acids. J was trimmed by 3 bases and V by 5 bases; bases with no gene match: 10. CDR3 sequence (DNA): TGTGCCAGCAGCCCCATATGGACAGGGACGACAGATACGCAGTATTTT. Translating it yields CASSPIWTGTTDTQYF.

This clone was found a few times. CDR3 sequence (DNA): TGCGCCAGCAGTGACCCGACCGCCCGGGACAGGGACGAGCAGTACTTC. This codes for CASSDPTARDRDEQYF. V usage is TRBV10-1 and J usage is TRBJ2-7; 9 nucleotides align to TRBD1. J lost 5 bases, V lost 3 bases, and 11 bases had no gene match. This CDR3 is built from 16 residues. From germline, CDR1 is WNHNN and CDR2 SYGVQD (reference sequence).

The chain has TRBV15 and TRBJ2-2, with TRBD2 as a possible D gene (6 bases). The germline V and J ends were trimmed by 6 bases and 1 base, with 9 bases remaining between them. Germline V gene data show CDR1 as LNHNV and CDR2 as YYDKDF (reference sequence). CDR3 length: 14 residues. The CDR3 DNA follows: TGTGCCACCAGGGAGGGACTGAACACCGGGGAGCTGTTTTTT. Amino acids: CATREGLNTGELFF.